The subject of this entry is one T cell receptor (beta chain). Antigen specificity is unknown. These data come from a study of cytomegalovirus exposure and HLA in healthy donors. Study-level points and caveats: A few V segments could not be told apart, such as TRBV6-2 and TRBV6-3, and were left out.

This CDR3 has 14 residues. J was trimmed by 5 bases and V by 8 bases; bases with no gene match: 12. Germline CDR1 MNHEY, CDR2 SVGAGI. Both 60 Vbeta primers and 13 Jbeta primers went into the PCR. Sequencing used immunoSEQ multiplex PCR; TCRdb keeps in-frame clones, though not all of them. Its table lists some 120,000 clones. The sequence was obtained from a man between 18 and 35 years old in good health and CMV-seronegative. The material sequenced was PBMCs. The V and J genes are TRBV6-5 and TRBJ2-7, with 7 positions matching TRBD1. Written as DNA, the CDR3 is TGTGCCAGCGGCGGTCATAGGGGGCCTGACGAGCAGTACTTC. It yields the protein CASGGHRGPDEQYF.